This T cell receptor beta chain was documented in a study of T cells in Graves' hyperthyroidism and ophthalmopathy. Amplification of TCR beta CDR3 regions used RNA as the template. The HTBI primer set served for first-round RT-PCR of the TCR CDR3. TCRdb reprocessed the multiplex PCR reads via MiXCR and lists one record per CDR3 protein. The table shows about 180,000 distinct CDR3 sequences, with approximately 17% occurring only once. Germline-derived CDR1 and CDR2 are SGHRS and YFSETQ. The length of the CDR3 is 17 residues. The V and J ends lost 2 bases and 1 base, in that order; junction bases with no gene match: 11. Regarding the study as a whole: It was a median roughly six months before onset that the model predicted ophthalmopathy.

Hyperthyroidism had been newly diagnosed in patients aged 18 to 65, and its duration was under 2 months. Clinicians diagnosed patients from clinical symptoms, serum thyroxine and TRAb, thyroid ultrasound and orbital computed tomography. This clonotype has only a few counts. Its target is not known. This sequence originates from a woman aged 45-65 years with Graves' hyperthyroidism. J is TRBJ2-5 and V is TRBV5-1; the match to TRBD2 covers 7 bases. Source material: blood. The CDR3 DNA is TGCGCCAGCAGCTTTCCATCTGGGGGGGGTAGCCAAGAGACCCAGTACTTC. Protein product: CASSFPSGGGSQETQYF.